The 5 T cell receptor beta chains given below trace back to one sample, sequenced in a study of T cell responses to AZD1222 COVID-19 vaccine. Some clones are missing from TCRdb's copy, which holds only in-frame ones; the method was immunoSEQ multiplex PCR. The sample shows about 160,000 clones, over 75% of them seen only once. The specimen comprised peripheral blood, sampled 28 days after the second AZD1222 dose. All receptors come from an adult who received the AZD1222 COVID-19 vaccine.

This sequence joins TRBV15 and TRBJ2-3; weak D call: TRBD2 (6 bases). V was pared by 6 bases and J by 8 bases, with 21 bases between. The CDR3 loop spans 15 amino acids. The germline V gene has CDR1 LNHNV and CDR2 YYDKDF (reference sequence). CDR3 loop: CATRPSLGDLGTQYF. CDR3 coding DNA: TGTGCCACCAGGCCTTCCCTTGGGGACTTGGGTACGCAGTATTTT.

This sequence joins TRBV5-6 and TRBJ2-7, with D perhaps TRBD1 or TRBD2 (5 bases each). The germline gives CDR1 SGHDT, CDR2 YYEEEE. This CDR3 region has 14 residues. The V and J ends lost 1 base and 0 bases respectively, with 8 bases between them. CDR3 nucleotides: TGTGCCAGCAGCTTGTCAGGGACCTCCTACGAGCAGTACTTC. It translates to CASSLSGTSYEQYF.

The chain recombines TRBV27 with TRBJ2-3; D remains unclear. The germline CDR1 and CDR2 sequences are MNHEY and SMNVEV (reference sequence). V lost 2 bases, J lost 0 bases, and 12 bases lay in between. The CDR3 covers 16 residues. DNA for the CDR3: TGTGCCAGCAGTTTAAGTCACCACTCTAGCACAGATACGCAGTATTTT. Protein product: CASSLSHHSSTDTQYF.

This chain links TRBV5-6 with TRBJ1-1; TRBD1 might be the D (6 bases). The CDR3 is 15 amino acids. Germline V gene sequence: CDR1 SGHDT, CDR2 YYEEEE. V was pared by 0 bases and J by 5 bases, with 14 bases between. The CDR3 bases are TGTGCCAGCAGCTTGGTTACGGGGGGCGGGACTGAAGCTTTCTTT. This translates into CASSLVTGGGTEAFF.

The rearrangement uses TRBV6-5 and TRBJ2-1, with 9 bases identical to TRBD2. V dropped 6 bases and J dropped 4; count of bases not matched to a gene: 7. Per the germline V gene, CDR1 is MNHEY and CDR2 is SVGAGI. The CDR3 is made up of 15 amino acids. CDR3 residues: CASSGGRGPYNEQFF. The CDR3 DNA reads as TGTGCCAGCAGCGGCGGGAGGGGCCCTTACAATGAGCAGTTCTTC.